This T cell receptor (beta chain) emerged from a study of CD8+CD57+ T cells in acquired aplastic anemia. A few counts support this clonotype. The sequenced patients had an expansion of CD8+CD57+ cells seen by flow cytometry. There were no patients without severe acquired aplastic anemia. The CDR3 length is 15 residues. CDR1 is GTSNPN, CDR2 SVGIG, per germline (reference sequence). V lost 3 bases to trimming and J lost 5 bases; unmatched junction nucleotides: 7. Genomic DNA, the template, was used for profiling of the TCR beta VDJ and CDR3. TCRdb used MiXCR to reprocess the reads, holding one entry per CDR3 protein. The data hold some 160,000 distinct CDR3 sequences, with about 45% observed a single time.

The receptor's source is a human donor with aplastic anemia. The V gene is TRBV30, the J gene TRBJ1-6, with 7 positions matching TRBD1. Sequenced: sorted CD4+, CD8+, or CD8+CD57+ T cells (not recorded which) from PBMCs. CDR3 amino acids: CAWRSTGTDNSPLHF. CDR3 coding DNA: TGTGCCTGGAGGTCCACCGGGACAGATAATTCACCCCTCCACTTT.